Reported below is one T cell receptor beta chain. Specified treatment: some 20 received Ad26.COV2.S at low or high dose, single or two shots; several received placebo; per-sample allocation not given. The study sampled participants on day 63 after the first vaccine or placebo injection. SARS-CoV-2 spike from the Wuhan strain was encoded by the vaccine, an Ad26 vector. This sample was taken from a study of Ad26.COV2.S vaccination and SARS-CoV-2 variants. The method was immunoSEQ multiplex PCR; TCRdb's version includes in-frame clones alone and lacks a portion of them. The repertoire has about 410,000 clones, about 91% of them found once; the top ten carry 1.5% to 2%. CDR3 length: 17 residues. Germline CDR1 SGHVS, CDR2 FQNEAQ. Trimming shortened V by 2 bases and J by 0 bases, and 14 bases separated the two germline ends.

This TCR was recovered from a person between 18 and 59 years old who received the Ad26.COV2.S COVID-19 vaccine or a placebo. This material consisted of peripheral blood, taken in a trial of Ad26.COV2.S vaccine versus placebo. This chain connects TRBV7-8 to TRBJ2-1; possible D gene TRBD2, 5 bases. CDR3 sequence: CASSLSVAKSSYNEQFF. CDR3 coding DNA: TGTGCCAGCAGCTTATCGGTAGCGAAGAGCTCCTACAATGAGCAGTTCTTC.